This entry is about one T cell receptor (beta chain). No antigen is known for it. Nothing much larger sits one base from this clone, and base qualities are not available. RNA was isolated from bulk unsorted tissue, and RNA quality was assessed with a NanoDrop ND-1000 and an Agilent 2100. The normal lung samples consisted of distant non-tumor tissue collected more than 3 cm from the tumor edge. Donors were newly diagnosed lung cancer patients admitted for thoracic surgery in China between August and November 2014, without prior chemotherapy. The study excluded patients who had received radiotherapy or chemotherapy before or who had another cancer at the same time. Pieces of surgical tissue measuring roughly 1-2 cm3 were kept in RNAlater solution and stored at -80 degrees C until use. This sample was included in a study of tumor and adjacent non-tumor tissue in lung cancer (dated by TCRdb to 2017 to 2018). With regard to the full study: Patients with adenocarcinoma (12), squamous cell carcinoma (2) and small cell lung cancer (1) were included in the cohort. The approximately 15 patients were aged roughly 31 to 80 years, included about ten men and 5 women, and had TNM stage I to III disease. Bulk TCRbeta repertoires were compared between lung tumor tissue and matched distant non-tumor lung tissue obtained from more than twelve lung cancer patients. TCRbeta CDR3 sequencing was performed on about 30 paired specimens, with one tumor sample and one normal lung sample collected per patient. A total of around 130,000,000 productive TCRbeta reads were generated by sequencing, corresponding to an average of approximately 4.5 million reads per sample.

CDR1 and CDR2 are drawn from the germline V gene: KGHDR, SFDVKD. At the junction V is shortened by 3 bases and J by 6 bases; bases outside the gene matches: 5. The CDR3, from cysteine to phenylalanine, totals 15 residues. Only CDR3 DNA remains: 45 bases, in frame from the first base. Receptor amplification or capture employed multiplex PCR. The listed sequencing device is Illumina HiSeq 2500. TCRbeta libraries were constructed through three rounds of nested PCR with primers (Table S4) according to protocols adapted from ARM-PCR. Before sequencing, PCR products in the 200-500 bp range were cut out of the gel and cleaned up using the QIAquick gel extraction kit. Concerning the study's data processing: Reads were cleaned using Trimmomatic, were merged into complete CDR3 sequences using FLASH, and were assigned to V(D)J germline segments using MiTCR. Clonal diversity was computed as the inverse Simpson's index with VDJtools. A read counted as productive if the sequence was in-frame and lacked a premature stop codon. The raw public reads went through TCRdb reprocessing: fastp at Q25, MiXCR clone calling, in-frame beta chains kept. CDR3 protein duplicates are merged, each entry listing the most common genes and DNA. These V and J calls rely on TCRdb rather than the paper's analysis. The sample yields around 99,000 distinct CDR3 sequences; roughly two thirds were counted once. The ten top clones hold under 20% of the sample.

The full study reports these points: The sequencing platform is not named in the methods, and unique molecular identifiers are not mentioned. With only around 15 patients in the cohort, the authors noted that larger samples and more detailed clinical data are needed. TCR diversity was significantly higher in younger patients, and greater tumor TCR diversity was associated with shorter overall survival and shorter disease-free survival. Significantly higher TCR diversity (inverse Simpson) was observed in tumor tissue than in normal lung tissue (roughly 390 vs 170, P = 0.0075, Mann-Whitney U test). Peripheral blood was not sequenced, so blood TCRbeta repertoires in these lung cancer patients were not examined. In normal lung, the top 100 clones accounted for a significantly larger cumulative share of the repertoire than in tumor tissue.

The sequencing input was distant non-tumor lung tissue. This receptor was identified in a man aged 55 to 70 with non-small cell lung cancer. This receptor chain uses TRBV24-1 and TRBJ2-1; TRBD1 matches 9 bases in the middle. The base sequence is TGTGCCACCAGTGATGCGGGACAGGGAATCAATGAGCAGTTCTTC. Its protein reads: CATSDAGQGINEQFF.